The entry that follows covers one T cell receptor (beta chain) sequence. V was shortened by 6 bases and J by 1 base, with 12 bases between the two germline ends. CDR1 SGHTA and CDR2 FQGNSA come from the germline V gene. The CDR3 extends over 15 amino acids. This entry comes from a study of CD8 T cells in Susac syndrome. Purification of the CD8+ and CD4+ T cells relied on negative isolation, and TEMRA cells underwent FACS enrichment. Random hexamers primed reverse transcription of about 0.5 to 1 ug RNA. Amplification of TCR beta CDR3 spanned 54 Vbeta and 13 Jbeta via immunoSEQ multiplex PCR. From the immunoSEQ multiplex PCR reads, TCRdb called clonotypes with MiXCR, one entry per CDR3 protein. Seen here are some 100,000 distinct CDR3 sequences, less than 95% observed once, and the top ten hold around 0.12%.

Source material: CD8+ T cells from PBMCs. The chain has TRBV7-2 and TRBJ2-2; TRBD2 might be the D (6 bases). The TCR was taken from a human donor in good health. The CDR3 loop reads CASSLHSGNTGELFF. DNA for the CDR3: TGTGCCAGCAGTCTTCATAGCGGGAACACCGGGGAGCTGTTTTTT.